The 10 T cell receptor beta chains in this list originate from one sample, sequenced in a study of technical replicates of blood from several donors (dated by TCRdb to 2016 to 2017). The receptor library was made with the immunoSEQ multiplex PCR assay. TCRdb took this table from immuneACCESS and kept in-frame rearrangements with V and J called. Such tables lack part of the clones; where checked against another copy, unresolved V genes explain under half of the gap, and the rest is unexplained. This sample comprises approximately 99,000 clones, 95% of them detected only once. The ten largest clones capture 0.2% to 0.25% of the sample. Sequenced sample: T cells isolated from PBMCs. The receptors shown here come from a human donor in good health.

The gene calls are TRBV6-6 and TRBJ1-4; D gene unclear. The V gene lost 2 bases and the J gene lost 0 bases, with 10 bases spanning the gap. The CDR3 is made up of 16 amino acids. Germline CDR1 is MNHNY and CDR2 is SVGAGI (reference sequence). CDR3 DNA sequence: TGTGCCAGCAGTTACCCGGGTGCAGCAACTAATGAAAAACTGTTTTTT. Protein product: CASSYPGAATNEKLFF.

The chain employs TRBV5-1 and TRBJ2-3, with D possibly being TRBD2 (5 bases). The V and J ends lost 0 bases and 1 base respectively, with 15 bases between them. Looked up from germline, CDR1 is SGHRS and CDR2 is YFSETQ. This CDR3 is built from 17 residues. CDR3 in DNA: TGCGCCAGCAGCTTGGGTGAACTAGTCTTGCGCACAGATACGCAGTATTTT. Translating it yields CASSLGELVLRTDTQYF. The full variable domain, in which reference TRBV5-1 and TRBJ2-3 provide the parts outside the CDR3, is KAGVTQTPRYLIKTRGQQVTLSCSPISGHRSVSWYQQTPGQGLQFLFEYFSETQRNKGNFPGRFSGRQFSNSRSEMNVSTLELGDSALYLCASSLGELVLRTDTQYFGPGTRLTVL.

V and J are TRBV5-6 and TRBJ2-4, with 9 bases aligning to TRBD1. The V gene's germline CDR1 is SGHDT and CDR2 YYEEEE. Trimming took 3 bases from V and 10 from J; bases not matched to a gene: 2. This CDR3 contains 12 residues. The CDR3 sequence is CASSSGQGIQYF. Written as DNA, the CDR3 is TGTGCCAGCAGCTCGGGACAGGGAATTCAGTACTTC.

This chain joins TRBV19 and TRBJ1-5; D gene ambiguous. The CDR3 extends over 13 amino acids. Germline V gene sequence: CDR1 LNHDA, CDR2 SQIVND (reference sequence). Trimming shortened V by 5 bases and J by 4 bases, and 9 bases separated the two germline ends. CDR3 nucleotide sequence: TGTGCCAGTAGTTCCGAGTCGAATCAGCCCCAGCATTTT. Protein: CASSSESNQPQHF.

The V call is TRBV2, the J call TRBJ2-7, with D uncertain. The CDR3 runs 11 residues. The germline V gene encodes CDR1 SNHLY and CDR2 FYNNEI. Trimming removed 4 bases at V and 4 bases at J, with 5 bases between. CDR3 amino acids: CASSVLYEQYF. CDR3 sequence (DNA): TGTGCCAGCAGTGTCCTGTACGAGCAGTACTTC. The complete variable domain, with remaining parts taken from reference TRBV2 and TRBJ2-7, reads EPEVTQTPSHQVTQMGQEVILRCVPISNHLYFYWYRQILGQKVEFLVSFYNNEISEKSEIFDDQFSVERPDGSNFTLKIRSTKLEDSAMYFCASSVLYEQYFGPGTRLTVT.

The rearrangement links TRBV6-1 to TRBJ1-5; D call uncertain. V lost 0 bases and J 0 bases, leaving 9 bases between the germline ends. Germline V gene sequence: CDR1 MNHNS, CDR2 SASEGT. The length of the CDR3 is 16 residues. The CDR3: CASSEARGNSNQPQHF. The CDR3 nucleotides read TGTGCCAGCAGTGAAGCGAGAGGAAATAGCAATCAGCCCCAGCATTTT.

The chain combines TRBV28 with TRBJ1-1; unclear D gene. Germline CDR1 reads MDHEN; CDR2 reads SYDVKM. The CDR3 is 13 residues long. Trimming took off 3 bases at V and 0 bases at J, with 5 bases between the two ends. CDR3 region: CASSFGLNTEAFF. DNA for the CDR3: TGTGCCAGCAGTTTTGGGCTGAACACTGAAGCTTTCTTT.

In its sample, this clone was seen once. J is TRBJ2-1 and V is TRBV9; 11 positions match TRBD2. Germline V CDR1 and CDR2: SGDLS, YYNGEE. The V segment lost 3 bases and the J segment 10 bases; nucleotides outside the gene matches: 6. This CDR3 spans 14 amino acids. CDR3 bases: TGTGCCAGCAGCGCCTTACTAGCGGGGGTAGAGCAGTTCTTC. Its protein is CASSALLAGVEQFF.

This clone is a singleton in its sample. The genes are TRBV7-9 and TRBJ2-1; a possible D gene is TRBD1 (6 bases). There are 13 residues in the CDR3. CDR1 is SEHNR, CDR2 FQNEAQ, per germline (reference sequence). The ends were cut back, 5 bases at V and 8 bases at J, with 13 bases in the middle. The CDR3 protein is CASSPHPGDEQFF. The CDR3, as DNA: TGTGCCAGCAGCCCCCATCCAGGGGATGAGCAGTTCTTC.

V usage is TRBV2 and J usage is TRBJ1-6; the D is unclear. Deletions cut 3 bases from V and 6 bases from J, with 12 bases between. Germline lookup yields CDR1 SNHLY and CDR2 FYNNEI. The CDR3 has 15 amino acids. The DNA of the CDR3 is TGTGCCAGCAGTGAGACCAGGAGGACTAATTCACCCCTCCACTTT. Its protein product is CASSETRRTNSPLHF.